This TCR beta chain is from a study of blood T cell repertoires in COVID-19. Study-level information: Collection of acute and convalescent COVID-19 samples took place in the United States, Italy and Spain. T cells, B-cell-depleted T cells, or PBMCs provided the cDNA or gDNA that served as material.

CDR1 and CDR2 from the germline V gene are SNHLY and FYNNEI. Germline trimming cut 1 base from V and 8 bases from J; bases unmatched to any gene: 8. CDR3 length: 15 residues. Data came from immunoSEQ multiplex PCR; TCRdb stores just in-frame clones and leaves some out. This table holds a few hundred thousand clones, more than 75% found once. In terms of age and location, participants ranged from roughly 18 to 90 years and lived in roughly 22 US areas. Cohort placement rested on clinical history that participants reported themselves. The V and J genes are TRBV2 and TRBJ2-4; 7 bases are shared with TRBD2. Sequenced sample: PBMCs or T cells enriched from blood (not recorded which). The receptor's source is a woman under 30 who had recovered from COVID-19. Here the CDR3 DNA reads TGTGCCAGCAGTGAAGTGTGGGACCGGGGGGACATTCAGTACTTC. Amino acid sequence: CASSEVWDRGDIQYF.